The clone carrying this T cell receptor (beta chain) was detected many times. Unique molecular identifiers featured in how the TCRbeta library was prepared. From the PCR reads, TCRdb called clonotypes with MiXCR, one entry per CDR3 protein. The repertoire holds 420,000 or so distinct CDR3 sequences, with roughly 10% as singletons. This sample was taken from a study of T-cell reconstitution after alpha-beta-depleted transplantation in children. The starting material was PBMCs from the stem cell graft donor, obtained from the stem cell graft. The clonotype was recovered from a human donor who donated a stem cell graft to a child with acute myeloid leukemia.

The CDR3 sequence is CASSYRITDTQYF. Written as DNA, the CDR3 is TGTGCCAGCAGCTACAGGATCACAGATACGCAGTATTTT. The genes are TRBV7-2 and TRBJ2-3, with a possible D match to TRBD1 (5 bases). CDR1 is SGHTA, CDR2 FQGNSA, per germline. The CDR3 has 13 amino acids. The V end lost 4 bases, the J end lost 2 bases, and 7 bases lay between the germline ends.